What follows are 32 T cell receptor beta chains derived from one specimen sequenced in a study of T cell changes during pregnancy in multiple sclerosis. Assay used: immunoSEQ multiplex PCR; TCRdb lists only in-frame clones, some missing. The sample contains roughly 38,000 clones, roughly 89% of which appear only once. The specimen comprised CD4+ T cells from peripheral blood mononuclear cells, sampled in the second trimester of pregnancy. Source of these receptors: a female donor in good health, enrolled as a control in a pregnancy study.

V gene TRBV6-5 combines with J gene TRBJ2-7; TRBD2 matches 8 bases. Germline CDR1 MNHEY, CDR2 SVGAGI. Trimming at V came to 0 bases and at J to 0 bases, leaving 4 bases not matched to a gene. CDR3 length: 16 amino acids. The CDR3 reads CASSYSMTSDSYEQYF. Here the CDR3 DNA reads TGTGCCAGCAGTTACTCGATGACTAGCGACTCCTACGAGCAGTACTTC.

The CDR3 DNA sequence: TGTGCCAGCAGTGCCGGGACAGGGGGGTTGGTGCAGTACTTC. It encodes CASSAGTGGLVQYF. This sequence joins TRBV27 and TRBJ2-7; TRBD1 agrees at 11 bases. The CDR3 is made up of 14 amino acids. The V gene's germline CDR1 is MNHEY and CDR2 SMNVEV (reference sequence). Trimming removed 5 bases from V and 9 bases from J; junction bases left unmatched: 9.

The CDR3 coding sequence is TGTGCCAGCTCACCACGGGGGGACAGGGCAACAGATACGCAGTATTTT. Protein: CASSPRGDRATDTQYF. The genes are TRBV18 and TRBJ2-3; 9 positions agree with TRBD1. V lost 1 base to trimming and J lost 3 bases; unmatched junction nucleotides: 5. Germline CDR1 and CDR2: KGHSH and LQKENI. This CDR3 has 16 residues.

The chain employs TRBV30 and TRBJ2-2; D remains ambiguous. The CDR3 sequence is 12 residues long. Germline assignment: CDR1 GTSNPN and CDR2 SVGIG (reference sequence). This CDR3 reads CTVRANTGELFF. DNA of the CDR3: TGTACGGTCCGGGCGAACACCGGGGAGCTGTTTTTT.

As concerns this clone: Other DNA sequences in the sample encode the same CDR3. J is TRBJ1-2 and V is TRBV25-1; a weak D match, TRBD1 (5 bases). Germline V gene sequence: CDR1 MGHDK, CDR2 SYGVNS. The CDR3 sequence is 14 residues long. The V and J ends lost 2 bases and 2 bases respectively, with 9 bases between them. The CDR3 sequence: CASSERGGNYGYTF. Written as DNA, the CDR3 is TGTGCCAGCAGTGAAAGGGGTGGAAACTATGGCTACACCTTC.

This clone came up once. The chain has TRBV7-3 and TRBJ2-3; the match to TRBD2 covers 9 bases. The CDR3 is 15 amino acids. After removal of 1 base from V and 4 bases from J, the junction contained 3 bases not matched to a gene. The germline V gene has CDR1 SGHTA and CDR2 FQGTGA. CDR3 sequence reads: CASSLRGGGADTQYF. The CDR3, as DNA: TGTGCCAGCAGCTTAAGGGGCGGGGGGGCAGATACGCAGTATTTT. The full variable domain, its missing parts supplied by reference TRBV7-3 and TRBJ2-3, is GAGVSQTPSNKVTEKGKYVELRCDPISGHTALYWYRQSLGQGPEFLIYFQGTGAADDSGLPNDRFFAVRPEGSVSTLKIQRTERGDSAVYLCASSLRGGGADTQYFGPGTRLTVL.

CDR3 DNA sequence: TGTGCCACCCGGACAGGGGGGAATAATCAGCCCCAGCATTTT. It codes for CATRTGGNNQPQHF. This rearrangement joins TRBV28 to TRBJ1-5; 10 bases align to TRBD1. The CDR3 length is 14 residues. V dropped 10 bases and J dropped 4; count of bases not matched to a gene: 7. CDR1 MDHEN and CDR2 SYDVKM come from the germline V gene. The full variable domain, completed using reference TRBV28 and TRBJ1-5, is DVKVTQSSRYLVKRTGEKVFLECVQDMDHENMFWYRQDPGLGLRLIYFSYDVKMKEKGDIPEGYSVSREKKERFSLILESASTNQTSMYLCATRTGGNNQPQHFGDGTRLSIL.

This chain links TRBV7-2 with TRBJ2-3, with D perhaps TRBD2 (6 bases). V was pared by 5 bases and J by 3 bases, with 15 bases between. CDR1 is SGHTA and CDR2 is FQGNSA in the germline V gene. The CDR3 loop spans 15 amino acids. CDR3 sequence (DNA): TGTGCCAGCAGCCTTAGCGGAGTGGGGACAGATACGCAGTATTTT. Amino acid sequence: CASSLSGVGTDTQYF. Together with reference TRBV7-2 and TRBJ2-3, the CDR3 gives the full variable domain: GAGVSQSPSNKVTEKGKDVELRCDPISGHTALYWYRQSLGQGLEFLIYFQGNSAPDKSGLPSDRFSAERTGGSVSTLTIQRTQQEDSAVYLCASSLSGVGTDTQYFGPGTRLTVL.

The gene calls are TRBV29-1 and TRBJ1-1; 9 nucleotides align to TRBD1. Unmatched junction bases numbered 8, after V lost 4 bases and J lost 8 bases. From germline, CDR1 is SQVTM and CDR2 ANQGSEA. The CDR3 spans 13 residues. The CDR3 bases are TGCAGCGTTGTTCTGGACAGGGGTAGAGAAGCTTTCTTT. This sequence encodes CSVVLDRGREAFF.

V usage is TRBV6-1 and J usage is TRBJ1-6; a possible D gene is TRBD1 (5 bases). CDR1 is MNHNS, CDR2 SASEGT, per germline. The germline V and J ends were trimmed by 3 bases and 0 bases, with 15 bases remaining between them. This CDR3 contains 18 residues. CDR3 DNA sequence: TGTGCCAGCAGTGACCGGCTCAGGGCGAGCTCCTATAATTCACCCCTCCACTTT. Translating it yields CASSDRLRASSYNSPLHF.

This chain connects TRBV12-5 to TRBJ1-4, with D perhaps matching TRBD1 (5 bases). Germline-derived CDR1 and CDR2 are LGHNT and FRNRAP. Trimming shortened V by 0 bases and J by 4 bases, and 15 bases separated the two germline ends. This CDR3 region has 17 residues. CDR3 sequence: CASGLVRTGYFNEKLFF. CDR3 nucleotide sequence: TGTGCTAGTGGTTTGGTCAGAACAGGTTACTTTAATGAAAAACTGTTTTTT.

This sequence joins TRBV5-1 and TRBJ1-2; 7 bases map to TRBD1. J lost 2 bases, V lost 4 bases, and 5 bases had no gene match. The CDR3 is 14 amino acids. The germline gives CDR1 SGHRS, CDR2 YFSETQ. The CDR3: CASSPGDSNYGYTF. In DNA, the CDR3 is TGCGCCAGCAGCCCCGGGGACAGCAACTATGGCTACACCTTC.

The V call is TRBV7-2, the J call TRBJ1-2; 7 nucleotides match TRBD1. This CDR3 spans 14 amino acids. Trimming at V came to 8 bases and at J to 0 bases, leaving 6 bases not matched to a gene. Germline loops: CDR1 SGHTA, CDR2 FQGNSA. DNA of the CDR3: TGTGCCAGCCTCCGGGACAGCGCTAACTATGGCTACACCTTC. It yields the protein CASLRDSANYGYTF.

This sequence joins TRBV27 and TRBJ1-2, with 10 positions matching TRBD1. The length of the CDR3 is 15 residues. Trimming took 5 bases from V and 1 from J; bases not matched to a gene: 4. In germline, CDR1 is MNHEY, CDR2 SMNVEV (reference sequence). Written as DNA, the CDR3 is TGTGCCAGCAGTCCCCGGACAGGGGGTAACTATGGCTACACCTTC. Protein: CASSPRTGGNYGYTF.

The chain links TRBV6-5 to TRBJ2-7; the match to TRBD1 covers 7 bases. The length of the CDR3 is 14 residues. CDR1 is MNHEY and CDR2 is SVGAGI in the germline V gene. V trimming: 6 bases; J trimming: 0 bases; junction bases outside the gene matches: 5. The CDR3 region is CASRRPGGSYEQYF. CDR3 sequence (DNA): TGTGCCAGCAGGAGACCAGGGGGCTCCTACGAGCAGTACTTC.

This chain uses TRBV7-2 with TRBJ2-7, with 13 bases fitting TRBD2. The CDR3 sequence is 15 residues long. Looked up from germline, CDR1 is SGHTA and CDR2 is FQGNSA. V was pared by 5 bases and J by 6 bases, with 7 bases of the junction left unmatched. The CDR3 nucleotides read TGTGCCAGCAGCGGATCGGGACTAGCGGGGTTCGAGCAGTACTTC. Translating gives CASSGSGLAGFEQYF.

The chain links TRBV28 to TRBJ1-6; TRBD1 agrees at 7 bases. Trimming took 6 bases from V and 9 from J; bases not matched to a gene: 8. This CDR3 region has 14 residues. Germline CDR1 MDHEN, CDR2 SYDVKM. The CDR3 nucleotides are TGTGCCAGCAGAGCGACAGGGCCTGGTTCACCCCTCCACTTT. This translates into CASRATGPGSPLHF.

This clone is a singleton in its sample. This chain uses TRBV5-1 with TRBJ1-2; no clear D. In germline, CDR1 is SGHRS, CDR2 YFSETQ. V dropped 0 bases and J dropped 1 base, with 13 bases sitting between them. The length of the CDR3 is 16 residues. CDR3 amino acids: CASSLGSPESNYGYTF. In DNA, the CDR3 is TGCGCCAGCAGCTTGGGCAGTCCGGAGAGTAACTATGGCTACACCTTC.

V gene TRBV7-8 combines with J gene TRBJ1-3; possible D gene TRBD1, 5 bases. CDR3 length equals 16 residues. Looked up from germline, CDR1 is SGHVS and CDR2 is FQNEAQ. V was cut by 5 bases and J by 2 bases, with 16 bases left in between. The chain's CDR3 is CASSPGGWNAGNTIYF. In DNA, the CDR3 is TGTGCCAGCAGCCCTGGGGGGTGGAACGCTGGAAACACCATATATTTT.

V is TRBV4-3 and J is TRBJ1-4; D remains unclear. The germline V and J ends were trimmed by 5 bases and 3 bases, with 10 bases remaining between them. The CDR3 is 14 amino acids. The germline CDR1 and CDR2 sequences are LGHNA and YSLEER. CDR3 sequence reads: CASSFHSANEKLFF. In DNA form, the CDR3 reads TGCGCCAGCAGCTTCCACAGTGCTAATGAAAAACTGTTTTTT.

The CDR3 loop reads CASTQGTGANVLTF. The CDR3 nucleotides are TGTGCCAGCACCCAGGGAACTGGGGCCAACGTCCTGACTTTC. The chain joins TRBV9 to TRBJ2-6, with D possibly TRBD1 on 5 matching bases. Germline lookup yields CDR1 SGDLS and CDR2 YYNGEE. The CDR3 is 14 amino acids. V lost 6 bases and J lost 2, with 9 bases in between.

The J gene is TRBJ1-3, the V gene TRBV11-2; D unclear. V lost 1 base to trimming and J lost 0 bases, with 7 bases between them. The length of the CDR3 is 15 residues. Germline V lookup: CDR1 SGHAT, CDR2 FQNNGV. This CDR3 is CASSLVTVSGNTIYF. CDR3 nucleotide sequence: TGTGCCAGCAGCTTAGTAACGGTCTCTGGAAACACCATATATTTT.

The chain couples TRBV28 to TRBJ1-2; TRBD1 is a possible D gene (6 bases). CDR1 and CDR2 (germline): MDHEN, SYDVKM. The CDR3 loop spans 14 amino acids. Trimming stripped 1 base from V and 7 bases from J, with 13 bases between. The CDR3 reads CASSLSGANSGYTF. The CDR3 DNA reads TGTGCCAGCAGTTTATCAGGGGCGAACAGTGGCTACACCTTC.

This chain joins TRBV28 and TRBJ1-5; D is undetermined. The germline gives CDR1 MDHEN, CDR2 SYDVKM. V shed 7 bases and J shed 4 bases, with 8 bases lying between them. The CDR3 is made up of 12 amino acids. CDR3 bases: TGTGCCAGCACTTTCCAAAATCAGCCCCAGCATTTT. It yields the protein CASTFQNQPQHF. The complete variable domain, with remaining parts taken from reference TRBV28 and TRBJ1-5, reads DVKVTQSSRYLVKRTGEKVFLECVQDMDHENMFWYRQDPGLGLRLIYFSYDVKMKEKGDIPEGYSVSREKKERFSLILESASTNQTSMYLCASTFQNQPQHFGDGTRLSIL.

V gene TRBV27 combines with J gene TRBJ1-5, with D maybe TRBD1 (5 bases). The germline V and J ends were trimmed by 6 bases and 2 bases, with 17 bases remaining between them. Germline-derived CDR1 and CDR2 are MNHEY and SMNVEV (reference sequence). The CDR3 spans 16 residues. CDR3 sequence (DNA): TGTGCCAGCAGCAAATGGGACGGAGGGGGCAATCAGCCCCAGCATTTT. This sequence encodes CASSKWDGGGNQPQHF.

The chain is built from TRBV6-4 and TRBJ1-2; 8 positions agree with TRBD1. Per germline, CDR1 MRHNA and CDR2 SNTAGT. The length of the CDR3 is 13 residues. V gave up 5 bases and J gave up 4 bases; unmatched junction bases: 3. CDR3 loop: CASSQGQGYGYTF. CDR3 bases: TGTGCCAGCAGTCAAGGACAGGGCTATGGCTACACCTTC.

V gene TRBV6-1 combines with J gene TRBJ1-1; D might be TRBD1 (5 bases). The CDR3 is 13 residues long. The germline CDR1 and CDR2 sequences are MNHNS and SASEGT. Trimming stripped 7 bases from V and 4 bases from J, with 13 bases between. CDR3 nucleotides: TGTGCCAGCAAGGTCCAGGGCGGCACTGAAGCTTTCTTT. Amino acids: CASKVQGGTEAFF.

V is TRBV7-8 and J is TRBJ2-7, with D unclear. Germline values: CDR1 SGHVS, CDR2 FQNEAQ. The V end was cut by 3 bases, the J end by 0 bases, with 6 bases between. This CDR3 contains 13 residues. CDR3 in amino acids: CASSFESSYEQYF. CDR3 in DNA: TGTGCCAGCAGCTTCGAGAGCTCCTACGAGCAGTACTTC.

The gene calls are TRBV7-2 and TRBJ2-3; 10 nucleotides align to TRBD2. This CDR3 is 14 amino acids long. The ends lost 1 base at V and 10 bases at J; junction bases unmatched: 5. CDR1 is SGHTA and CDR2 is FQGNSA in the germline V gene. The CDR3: CASSLGASGGAQYF. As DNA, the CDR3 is TGTGCCAGCAGCTTAGGGGCTAGCGGGGGCGCGCAGTATTTT.

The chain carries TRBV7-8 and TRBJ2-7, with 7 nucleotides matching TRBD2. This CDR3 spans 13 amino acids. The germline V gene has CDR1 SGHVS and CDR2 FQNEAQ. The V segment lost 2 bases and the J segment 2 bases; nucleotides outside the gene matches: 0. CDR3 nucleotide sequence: TGTGCCAGCAGCTTAACTAGCGCCTACGAGCAGTACTTC. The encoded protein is CASSLTSAYEQYF.

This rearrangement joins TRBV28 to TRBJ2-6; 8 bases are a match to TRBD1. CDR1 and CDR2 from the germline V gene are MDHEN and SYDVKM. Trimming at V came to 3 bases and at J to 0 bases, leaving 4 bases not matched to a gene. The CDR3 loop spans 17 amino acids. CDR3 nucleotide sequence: TGTGCCAGCAGTTTGTCGACAGGGGTCTCTGGGGCCAACGTCCTGACTTTC. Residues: CASSLSTGVSGANVLTF.

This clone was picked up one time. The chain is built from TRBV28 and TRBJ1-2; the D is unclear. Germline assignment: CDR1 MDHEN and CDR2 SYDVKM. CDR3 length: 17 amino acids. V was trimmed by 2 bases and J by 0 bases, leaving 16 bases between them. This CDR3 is CASSLLAVSKANYGYTF. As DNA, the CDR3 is TGTGCCAGCAGTTTACTTGCGGTTTCGAAGGCTAACTATGGCTACACCTTC.